This T cell receptor (beta chain) was identified during a study of blood T cell repertoires in COVID-19. Study background: Sites across the United States, Italy and Spain contributed samples from acute and convalescent COVID-19. Sources were T cells, B-cell-depleted T cells, or PBMCs; the material itself was cDNA or gDNA.

The length of the CDR3 is 16 residues. The V gene's germline CDR1 is LNHDA and CDR2 SQIVND (reference sequence). Trimming took 0 bases from V and 4 from J, leaving 12 bases between them. Clones were sequenced by immunoSEQ multiplex PCR, and TCRdb holds only the in-frame ones, with some missing. The data contain approximately 150,000 clones, 83% of them singletons. This chain connects TRBV19 to TRBJ2-2; weak D call: TRBD1 (6 bases). What was sequenced was peripheral blood. The clonotype comes from an elderly woman with acute or convalescent COVID-19. CDR3 coding DNA: TGTGCCAGTAGTATAGAGGCAGGGGCCACCACCGGGGAGCTGTTTTTT. Protein: CASSIEAGATTGELFF. Supplemented by reference TRBV19 and TRBJ2-2, the full variable domain reads DGGITQSPKYLFRKEGQNVTLSCEQNLNHDAMYWYRQDPGQGLRLIYYSQIVNDFQKGDIAEGYSVSREKKESFPLTVTSAQKNPTAFYLCASSIEAGATTGELFFGEGSRLTVL.